The clone carrying this T cell receptor (beta chain) was observed a single time. The method was immunoSEQ multiplex PCR; TCRdb's version includes in-frame clones alone and lacks a portion of them. This sample has about 300,000 clones, with 85% found just once. These data come from a study of blood T cell repertoires in COVID-19. The germline gives CDR1 LNHDA, CDR2 SQIVND (reference sequence). V gave up 5 bases and J gave up 4 bases, with 12 bases separating them. The CDR3 length is 13 residues. The chain uses TRBV19 and TRBJ2-7; the D gene is possibly TRBD2 (6 bases). The receptor was derived from a woman aged 25 to 45 who had been exposed to COVID-19. Material: PBMCs or T cells enriched from blood (not recorded which). The CDR3 sequence is CASSPGRGYEQYF. Written as DNA, the CDR3 is TGTGCCAGTAGTCCCGGGAGAGGATACGAGCAGTACTTC.